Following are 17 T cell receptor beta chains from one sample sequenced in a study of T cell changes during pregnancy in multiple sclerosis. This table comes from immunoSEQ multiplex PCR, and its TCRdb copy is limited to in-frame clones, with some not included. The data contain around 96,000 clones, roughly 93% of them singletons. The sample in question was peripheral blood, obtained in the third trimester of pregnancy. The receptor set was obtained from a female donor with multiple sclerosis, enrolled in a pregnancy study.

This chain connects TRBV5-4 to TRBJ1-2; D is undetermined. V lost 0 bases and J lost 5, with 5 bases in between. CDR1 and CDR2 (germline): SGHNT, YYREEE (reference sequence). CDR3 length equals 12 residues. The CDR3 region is CASSLAGYGYTF. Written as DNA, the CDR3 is TGTGCCAGCAGCTTGGCCGGGTATGGCTACACCTTC.

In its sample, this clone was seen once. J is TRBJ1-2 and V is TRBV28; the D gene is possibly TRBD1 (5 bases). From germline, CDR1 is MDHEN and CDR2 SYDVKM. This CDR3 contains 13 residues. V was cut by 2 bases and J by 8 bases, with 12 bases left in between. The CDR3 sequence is CASSLIIPGGYTF. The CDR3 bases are TGTGCCAGCAGTTTAATAATACCAGGGGGCTACACCTTC.

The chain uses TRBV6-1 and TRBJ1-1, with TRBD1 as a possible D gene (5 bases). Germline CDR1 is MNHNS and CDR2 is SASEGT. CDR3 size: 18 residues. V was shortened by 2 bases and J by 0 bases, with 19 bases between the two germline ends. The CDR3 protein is CASSEFVAGSVMNTEAFF. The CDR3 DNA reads TGTGCCAGCAGTGAATTTGTTGCAGGGTCCGTCATGAACACTGAAGCTTTCTTT.

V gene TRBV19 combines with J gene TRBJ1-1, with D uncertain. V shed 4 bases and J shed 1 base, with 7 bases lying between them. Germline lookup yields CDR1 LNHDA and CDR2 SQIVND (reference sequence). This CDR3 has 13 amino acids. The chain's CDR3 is CASSNGRNTEAFF. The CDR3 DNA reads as TGTGCCAGTAGTAACGGGAGGAACACTGAAGCTTTCTTT.

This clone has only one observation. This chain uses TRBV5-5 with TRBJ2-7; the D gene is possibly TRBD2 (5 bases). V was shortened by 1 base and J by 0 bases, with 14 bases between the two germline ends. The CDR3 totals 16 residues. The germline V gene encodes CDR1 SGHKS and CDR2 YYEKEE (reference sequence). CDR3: CASSLRPGGYSYEQYF. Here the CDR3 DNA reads TGTGCCAGCAGCTTGCGCCCTGGCGGGTACTCCTACGAGCAGTACTTC.

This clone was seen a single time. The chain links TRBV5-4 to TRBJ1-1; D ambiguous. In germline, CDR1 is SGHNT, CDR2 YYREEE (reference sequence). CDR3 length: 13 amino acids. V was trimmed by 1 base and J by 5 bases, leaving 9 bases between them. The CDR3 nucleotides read TGTGCCAGCAGCTTGCCGGGGTGGACTGAAGCTTTCTTT. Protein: CASSLPGWTEAFF.

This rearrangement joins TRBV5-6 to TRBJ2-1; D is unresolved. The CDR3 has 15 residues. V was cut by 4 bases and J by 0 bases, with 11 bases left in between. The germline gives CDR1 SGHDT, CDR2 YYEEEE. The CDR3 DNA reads TGTGCCAGCAGCCCCCTTAAGAGCTCCTACAATGAGCAGTTCTTC. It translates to CASSPLKSSYNEQFF.

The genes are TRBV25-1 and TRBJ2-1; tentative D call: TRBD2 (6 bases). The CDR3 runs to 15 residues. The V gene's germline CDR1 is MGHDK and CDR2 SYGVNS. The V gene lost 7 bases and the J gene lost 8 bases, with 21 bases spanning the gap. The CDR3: CASNLGGAGFDEQFF. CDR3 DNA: TGTGCCAGCAACCTAGGAGGGGCGGGTTTCGATGAGCAGTTCTTC.

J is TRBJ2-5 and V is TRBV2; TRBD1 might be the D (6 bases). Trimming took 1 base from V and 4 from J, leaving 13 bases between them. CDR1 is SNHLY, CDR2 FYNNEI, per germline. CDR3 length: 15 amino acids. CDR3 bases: TGTGCCAGCAGTGAAGAGGTGGGGGCGCGAGAGACCCAGTACTTC. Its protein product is CASSEEVGARETQYF.

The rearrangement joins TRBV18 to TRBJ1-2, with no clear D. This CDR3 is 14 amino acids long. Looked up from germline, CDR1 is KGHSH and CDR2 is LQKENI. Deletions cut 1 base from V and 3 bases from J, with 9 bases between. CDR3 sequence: CASSPRRGDYGYTF. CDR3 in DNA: TGTGCCAGCTCACCACGGCGGGGTGACTATGGCTACACCTTC.

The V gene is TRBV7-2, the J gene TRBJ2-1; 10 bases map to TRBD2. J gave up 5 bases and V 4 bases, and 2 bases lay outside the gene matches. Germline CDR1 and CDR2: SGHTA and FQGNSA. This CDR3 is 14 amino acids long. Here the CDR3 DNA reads TGTGCCAGCAGCTCTAGCGGGAGTCACAATGAGCAGTTCTTC. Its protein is CASSSSGSHNEQFF.

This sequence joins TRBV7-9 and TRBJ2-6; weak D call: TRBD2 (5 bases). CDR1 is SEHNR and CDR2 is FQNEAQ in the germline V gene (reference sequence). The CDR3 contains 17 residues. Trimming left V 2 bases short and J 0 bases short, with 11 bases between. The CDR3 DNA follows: TGTGCCAGCAGCTTAAGCGGAGGCCTCTCTGGGGCCAACGTCCTGACTTTC. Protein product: CASSLSGGLSGANVLTF.

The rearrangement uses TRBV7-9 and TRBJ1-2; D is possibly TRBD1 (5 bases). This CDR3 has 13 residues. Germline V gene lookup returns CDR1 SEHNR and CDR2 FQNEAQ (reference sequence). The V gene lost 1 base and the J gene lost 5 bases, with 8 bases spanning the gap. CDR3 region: CASSLEAGYGYTF. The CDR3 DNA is TGTGCCAGCAGCTTAGAGGCAGGGTATGGCTACACCTTC.

The CDR3 coding sequence is TGTGCCAGCAGCGTAGTTGCGGGAGGGCCCCATGAGCAGTTCTTC. It encodes CASSVVAGGPHEQFF. V usage is TRBV9 and J usage is TRBJ2-1; 9 nucleotides align to TRBD2. V trimming: 0 bases; J trimming: 8 bases; junction bases outside the gene matches: 6. The CDR3 runs 15 residues. CDR1 SGDLS and CDR2 YYNGEE come from the germline V gene.

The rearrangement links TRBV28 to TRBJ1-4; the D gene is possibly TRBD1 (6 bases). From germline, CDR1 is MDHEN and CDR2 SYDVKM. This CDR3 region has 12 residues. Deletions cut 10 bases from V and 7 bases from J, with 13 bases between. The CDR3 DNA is TGTGCCATACAGGGAAATCCTGAAAAACTGTTTTTT. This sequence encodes CAIQGNPEKLFF.

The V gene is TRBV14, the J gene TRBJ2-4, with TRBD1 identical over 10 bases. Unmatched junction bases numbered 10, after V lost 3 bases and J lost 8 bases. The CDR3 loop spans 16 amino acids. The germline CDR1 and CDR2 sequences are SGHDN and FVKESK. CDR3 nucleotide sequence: TGTGCCAGCAGCCAGACAGGGACAGGGGAAGCGCACATTCAGTACTTC. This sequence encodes CASSQTGTGEAHIQYF.

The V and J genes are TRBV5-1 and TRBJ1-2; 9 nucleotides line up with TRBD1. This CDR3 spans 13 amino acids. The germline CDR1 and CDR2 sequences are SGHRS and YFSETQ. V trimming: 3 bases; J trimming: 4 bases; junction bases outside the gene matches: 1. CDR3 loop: CASSWDRAYGYTF. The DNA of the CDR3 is TGCGCCAGCAGCTGGGACAGGGCCTATGGCTACACCTTC.